This TCR beta chain comes out of a study of T cell repertoires in cytomegalovirus infection. Study details: Researchers turned to recently identified HLA-C-restricted CMV epitopes as well as well-studied HLA-B-restricted ones. Signatures in public TCR beta sequences pointed to both CMV infection and matching HLA type.

The study, taken as a whole, reports: Pooled public TCR beta family frequency picked out CMV carriers with the relevant HLA. Clonotype analysis showed dominance of the ex vivo response by HLA-C-restricted CMV-specific TCR beta clonotypes.

J was trimmed by 2 bases and V by 3 bases; bases with no gene match: 15. Germline CDR1 reads MNHEY; CDR2 reads SMNVEV (reference sequence). The CDR3 is 19 amino acids. As regards this clonotype: Its antigen is as yet unknown.

TCRdb passed the reads through MiXCR, listing each CDR3 protein once. The data contain about 83,000 distinct CDR3 sequences, 40% to 50% of them singletons. This material consisted of CD8+ T cells from cultured PBMCs, taken from culture after CMV antigen stimulation. The chain carries TRBV27 and TRBJ2-7; 11 bases are shared with TRBD2. The source is a human donor in good health (CMV status not recorded). Some clones in this sample may be carry-over from other donors' samples. Here the CDR3 reads CASSFWYAGTSGFPYEQYF. The CDR3 coding sequence is TGTGCCAGCAGTTTTTGGTACGCCGGGACTAGCGGTTTTCCCTACGAGCAGTACTTC.